Listed here are 6 T cell receptor beta chains from one sample, sequenced in a study of blood T cell repertoires in COVID-19. Clones were read by immunoSEQ multiplex PCR, and TCRdb kept only the in-frame ones, dropping some. The sample comprises roughly 58,000 clones, less than 85% of which are singletons, and about a sixth rests with the top ten. Input material: peripheral blood. These receptors were taken from a man in his 70s with active COVID-19.

The CDR3 region is CASSQGQRITGELFF. CDR3 nucleotide sequence: TGTGCCAGCAGTCAGGGACAAAGGATAACCGGGGAGCTGTTTTTT. The gene calls are TRBV2 and TRBJ2-2; D possibly corresponds to TRBD1 (6 bases). The V end lost 5 bases, the J end lost 5 bases, and 15 bases lay between the germline ends. In germline, CDR1 is SNHLY, CDR2 FYNNEI. CDR3 size: 15 residues.

The V call is TRBV3-1 (or the pseudogene TRBV3-2), the J call TRBJ2-1, with 11 nucleotides matching TRBD2. This CDR3 has 14 amino acids. Germline loops: CDR1 LGHDT, CDR2 YNNKEL (reference sequence). V lost 3 bases and J lost 8; bases outside the gene matches: 3. CDR3 protein: CASSQTSGNDEQFF. The CDR3 nucleotides are TGTGCCAGCAGCCAGACTAGCGGGAACGATGAGCAGTTCTTC.

V gene TRBV5-5 combines with J gene TRBJ2-7, with TRBD1 as a possible D gene (5 bases). V lost 1 base to trimming and J lost 2 bases, with 13 bases between them. In germline, CDR1 is SGHKS, CDR2 YYEKEE (reference sequence). This CDR3 is 15 amino acids long. The CDR3: CASSLTAQEAYEQYF. CDR3 bases: TGTGCCAGCAGCTTGACGGCACAGGAAGCCTACGAGCAGTACTTC.

The V call is TRBV6-5, the J call TRBJ2-2, with 11 bases that match TRBD1. With V trimmed by 2 bases and J by 6 bases, 2 bases remained unmatched. The CDR3 has 15 amino acids. Per the germline V gene, CDR1 is MNHEY and CDR2 is SVGAGI. CDR3 in amino acids: CASSYKGQGAGELFF. CDR3 nucleotide sequence: TGTGCCAGCAGTTACAAGGGACAGGGGGCCGGGGAGCTGTTTTTT.

The CDR3 nucleotides read TGCGCCAGCAGCCGCTACCTAGCGGGAGGAAACAATGAGCAGTTCTTC. Protein: CASSRYLAGGNNEQFF. This sequence joins TRBV4-1 and TRBJ2-1; 11 bases line up with TRBD2. CDR1 is MGHRA, CDR2 YSYEKL, per germline. This CDR3 spans 16 amino acids. Trimming took 4 bases from V and 5 from J; bases not matched to a gene: 7.

This rearrangement joins TRBV4-2 to TRBJ1-2; 7 nucleotides match TRBD1. The germline V gene encodes CDR1 LGHNA and CDR2 YNFKEQ. Trimming at V came to 0 bases and at J to 6 bases, leaving 7 bases not matched to a gene. This CDR3 is built from 15 residues. CDR3 loop: CASSQDNRGRHGYTF. In nucleotides, the CDR3 is TGTGCCAGCAGCCAAGACAACAGGGGTAGGCATGGCTACACCTTC.